The sequence of this T cell receptor (beta chain) was determined in a study of molecular identifiers for immune sequencing clone quantification. Study-wide findings and caveats: Clones above 20 RNA copies contained over 99% of effector molecules and under 1% of naive molecules.

Naive CD8 libraries used roughly 17,000 to 1,100,000 sorted cells and 10%, 30% or 50% RNA. Naive CD8 T cells underwent sorting with the CD8+CD4-CCR7+CD45RA+ definition. Library preparation followed earlier protocols using designated TCR primers. One entry per CDR3 protein results from TCRdb running MiXCR on the PCR reads. The table shows about 320,000 distinct CDR3 sequences, with about 20% occurring only once. In this sample, this clonotype turned up many times. Its antigen is currently unknown. The CDR3 consists of 13 residues. The germline V gene has CDR1 MNHEY and CDR2 SVGAGI. V was shortened by 2 bases and J by 7 bases, with 9 bases between the two germline ends.

V and J are TRBV6-5 and TRBJ2-1; no firm D call. The TCR was taken from a human donor in good health. Some libraries in this study had Jurkat cell RNA spiked in. Sequencing was carried out using naive CD8+ T cells from blood, with Jurkat cell RNA spiked in. Subset here: FACS-sorted CD8+CD4-CCR7+CD45RA+ naive T cells. CDR3 residues: CASSYGGPNEQFF. CDR3 nucleotides: TGTGCCAGCAGTTACGGCGGACCGAATGAGCAGTTCTTC.